The 31 T cell receptor beta chains below come from one sample, sequenced in a study of T cell clones after liver transplantation. Sequencing used immunoSEQ multiplex PCR; TCRdb keeps in-frame clones, though not all of them. Of tens of thousands of clones in the sample, approximately 80% were seen once. The sample consisted of CD4+ T cells from blood, taken 12 months after liver transplant. The receptors here all came from a human patient who received a liver transplant. Some T cells could come from the graft donor.

This clone has ten or more counts. In DNA, the CDR3 is TGTGCCAGCAGGAGGACCAGGGGCGAGCAGTACTTC. The encoded protein is CASRRTRGEQYF. This sequence joins TRBV28 and TRBJ2-7; TRBD1 is a possible D gene (6 bases). Germline V CDR1 and CDR2: MDHEN, SYDVKM. The V end was cut by 6 bases, the J end by 6 bases, with 12 bases between. The CDR3 spans 12 residues. The entire variable domain, with the rest obtained from reference TRBV28 and TRBJ2-7, is as follows: DVKVTQSSRYLVKRTGEKVFLECVQDMDHENMFWYRQDPGLGLRLIYFSYDVKMKEKGDIPEGYSVSREKKERFSLILESASTNQTSMYLCASRRTRGEQYFGPGTRLTVT.

The J gene is TRBJ2-7, the V gene TRBV28; TRBD2 matches 11 bases. The CDR3 length is 14 residues. Germline assignment: CDR1 MDHEN and CDR2 SYDVKM. Losses at the gene ends were 8 bases for V and 2 bases for J; bases not matched to a gene: 5. The CDR3 loop reads CASGGTSGPYEQYF. The CDR3 coding sequence is TGTGCCAGCGGCGGGACTAGCGGTCCCTACGAGCAGTACTTC.

The chain has TRBV28 and TRBJ1-5; tentative D call: TRBD1 (5 bases). V lost 10 bases, J lost 7 bases, and 20 bases lay in between. Per the germline V gene, CDR1 is MDHEN and CDR2 is SYDVKM. The CDR3 loop spans 14 amino acids. The CDR3 sequence is CATQPGLMGQPQHF. The CDR3, as DNA: TGTGCCACCCAACCGGGGCTGATGGGGCAGCCCCAGCATTTT.

CDR3 sequence (DNA): TGTGCCAGCAGCCCCGGGACAAGCTATGGCTACACCTTC. Translating gives CASSPGTSYGYTF. This chain joins TRBV7-2 and TRBJ1-2, with D possibly TRBD1 on 6 matching bases. Germline V lookup: CDR1 SGHTA, CDR2 FQGNSA. The CDR3 length is 13 residues. Trimming cost V 5 bases and J 4 bases, with 11 bases left between them.

The chain carries TRBV7-2 and TRBJ2-3; the D is unclear. The germline V and J ends were trimmed by 2 bases and 0 bases, with 12 bases remaining between them. Looked up from germline, CDR1 is SGHTA and CDR2 is FQGNSA. The CDR3 contains 16 residues. CDR3 sequence reads: CASSLHYWASTDTQYF. The CDR3 DNA sequence: TGTGCCAGCAGCTTACACTACTGGGCTAGCACAGATACGCAGTATTTT.

The chain uses TRBV15 and TRBJ2-5, with D unclear. V was cut by 0 bases and J by 3 bases, with 8 bases left in between. Germline CDR1 and CDR2: LNHNV and YYDKDF (reference sequence). This CDR3 has 14 residues. The CDR3: CATSREGRKETQYF. The DNA of the CDR3 is TGTGCCACCAGCAGAGAGGGCAGAAAAGAGACCCAGTACTTC.

The chain joins TRBV28 to TRBJ1-2, with D perhaps TRBD1 (6 bases). V lost 6 bases to trimming and J lost 4 bases, with 15 bases between them. This CDR3 comprises 14 residues. The germline V gene has CDR1 MDHEN and CDR2 SYDVKM. CDR3 DNA sequence: TGTGCCAGCAGAAATCCCGGGGGGCCCTATGGCTACACCTTC. As protein: CASRNPGGPYGYTF.

Only a few counts were recorded for this clone. The rearrangement links TRBV6-1 to TRBJ2-7, with D tentatively TRBD1 (5 bases). Germline-derived CDR1 and CDR2 are MNHNS and SASEGT. Trimming removed 7 bases at V and 3 bases at J, with 13 bases between. CDR3 size: 13 residues. CDR3 sequence (DNA): TGTGCCAGCACCCCAGGGCCCCACTACGAGCAGTACTTC. Its protein is CASTPGPHYEQYF.

The chain employs TRBV5-1 and TRBJ2-3, with 7 bases matching TRBD1. The CDR3 length is 16 residues. Trimming took 1 base from V and 6 from J; bases not matched to a gene: 11. Germline loops: CDR1 SGHRS, CDR2 YFSETQ. CDR3: CASSLRADPRGDTQYF. CDR3 DNA sequence: TGCGCCAGCAGCTTGAGGGCAGACCCCAGGGGGGATACGCAGTATTTT.

This chain connects TRBV6-5 to TRBJ2-7; perhaps TRBD2 as D (6 bases). Germline V gives CDR1 MNHEY, CDR2 SVGAGI. V was clipped by 8 bases and J by 4 bases, with 21 bases between them. The CDR3 runs 15 residues. The CDR3 sequence: CASRRLAGIGYEQYF. CDR3 nucleotides: TGTGCCAGCCGAAGACTCGCGGGGATAGGATACGAGCAGTACTTC.

The chain couples TRBV18 to TRBJ2-2; 7 nucleotides line up with TRBD1. This CDR3 has 15 residues. V was pared by 5 bases and J by 2 bases, with 5 bases of the junction left unmatched. CDR1 KGHSH and CDR2 LQKENI come from the germline V gene. CDR3 amino acids: CASSLGQSNTGELFF. The CDR3 DNA follows: TGTGCCAGCTCATTGGGACAGAGTAACACCGGGGAGCTGTTTTTT.

This chain links TRBV4-3 with TRBJ2-1; 7 bases are a match to TRBD2. Per the germline V gene, CDR1 is LGHNA and CDR2 is YSLEER. The CDR3 covers 14 residues. The ends lost 1 base at V and 12 bases at J; junction bases unmatched: 9. CDR3 in DNA: TGCGCCAGCAGCCAAGGGCTAGCGGTCTCTGGGCAGTTCTTC. Protein sequence: CASSQGLAVSGQFF.

In this sample, this clone turned up once. V and J are TRBV7-3 and TRBJ2-3; 11 bases align to TRBD2. This CDR3 has 17 amino acids. The germline gives CDR1 SGHTA, CDR2 FQGTGA. Trimming at V came to 2 bases and at J to 2 bases, leaving 6 bases not matched to a gene. The CDR3 loop is CASSLRVAGGTTDTQYF. DNA for the CDR3: TGTGCCAGCAGCTTACGGGTAGCGGGAGGGACCACAGATACGCAGTATTTT.

The CDR3 protein is CASSPPGRSTYEQYF. The CDR3 nucleotides are TGTGCCAGCAGCCCCCCCGGACGGAGCACCTACGAGCAGTACTTC. The chain has TRBV6-6 and TRBJ2-7; no definite D call. Germline assignment: CDR1 MNHNY and CDR2 SVGAGI (reference sequence). V lost 6 bases and J lost 2, with 17 bases in between. This CDR3 has 15 residues.

Comments on this clone: A read error may account for a junction end that differs from germline. The chain employs TRBV28 and TRBJ1-1; D possibly corresponds to TRBD1 (6 bases). This CDR3 has 15 residues. Germline-derived CDR1 and CDR2 are MDHEN and SYDVKM. In DNA, the CDR3 is TGTGCCAGCAGTCTATGGGGGGGCGGGAGCACTGAAGCTTTCTTT. It specifies CASSLWGGGSTEAFF.

This chain uses TRBV7-2 with TRBJ1-3; D is unresolved. The V gene's germline CDR1 is SGHTA and CDR2 FQGNSA. V shed 2 bases and J shed 3 bases, with 5 bases lying between them. This CDR3 comprises 13 residues. CDR3 protein: CASSLSHGNTIYF. CDR3 DNA sequence: TGTGCCAGCAGCTTATCTCATGGAAACACCATATATTTT.

The J gene is TRBJ2-5, the V gene TRBV2; D not resolved. V was pared by 7 bases and J by 4 bases, with 10 bases between. The CDR3 consists of 12 residues. The germline V gene has CDR1 SNHLY and CDR2 FYNNEI. The CDR3 loop reads CASIGRTETQYF. In nucleotides, the CDR3 is TGTGCCAGCATCGGCAGAACAGAGACCCAGTACTTC.

This clone showed up just a few times. This sequence joins TRBV28 and TRBJ2-5; TRBD2 aligns across 9 bases. The CDR3 covers 16 residues. Trimming removed 4 bases from V and 1 base from J; junction bases left unmatched: 7. CDR1 is MDHEN, CDR2 SYDVKM, per germline. The CDR3 DNA reads as TGTGCCAGCAGTTCAGCCGGGACTAGCCGCCAAGAGACCCAGTACTTC. As protein: CASSSAGTSRQETQYF.

This clone was picked up a small number of times. The rearrangement links TRBV5-4 to TRBJ2-3, with D possibly matching TRBD2 (5 bases). V lost 3 bases, J lost 5 bases, and 13 bases lay in between. Germline V gene lookup returns CDR1 SGHNT and CDR2 YYREEE (reference sequence). The CDR3 has 14 amino acids. CDR3 region: CASSSRTAGDTQYF. The CDR3, as DNA: TGTGCCAGCAGCTCTAGGACTGCGGGAGATACGCAGTATTTT.

This chain uses TRBV18 with TRBJ2-7; the D is unclear. The CDR3 is 12 residues long. Germline loops: CDR1 KGHSH, CDR2 LQKENI. V was pared by 6 bases and J by 0 bases, with 6 bases between. CDR3 sequence: CASSPTSYEQYF. CDR3 DNA sequence: TGTGCCAGCTCTCCCACCTCCTACGAGCAGTACTTC.

The chain carries TRBV5-1 and TRBJ2-5; 10 nucleotides align to TRBD2. The CDR3 totals 17 residues. The V segment lost 3 bases and the J segment 5 bases; nucleotides outside the gene matches: 13. CDR1 is SGHRS, CDR2 YFSETQ, per germline. CDR3 amino acids: CASSSLPLAGVGETQYF. The CDR3 nucleotides read TGCGCCAGCAGCTCGCTACCCCTAGCGGGAGTGGGGGAGACCCAGTACTTC.

The J gene is TRBJ1-4, the V gene TRBV28; D remains unclear. Germline V lookup: CDR1 MDHEN, CDR2 SYDVKM. V gave up 2 bases and J gave up 3 bases, with 7 bases separating them. The CDR3 has 14 amino acids. CDR3 sequence reads: CASSLAGANEKLFF. CDR3 sequence (DNA): TGTGCCAGCAGTTTAGCTGGGGCTAATGAAAAACTGTTTTTT. Full variable domain (missing parts from reference TRBV28 and TRBJ1-4): DVKVTQSSRYLVKRTGEKVFLECVQDMDHENMFWYRQDPGLGLRLIYFSYDVKMKEKGDIPEGYSVSREKKERFSLILESASTNQTSMYLCASSLAGANEKLFFGSGTQLSVL.

This chain uses TRBV5-1 with TRBJ1-2, with TRBD1 identical over 7 bases. Germline loops: CDR1 SGHRS, CDR2 YFSETQ. The CDR3 sequence is 13 residues long. V was pared by 2 bases and J by 4 bases, with 2 bases of the junction left unmatched. The CDR3 sequence is CASSFTGAYGYTF. The CDR3 nucleotides are TGCGCCAGCAGCTTCACAGGGGCCTATGGCTACACCTTC.

This chain links TRBV7-8 with TRBJ2-7; TRBD2 aligns across 7 bases. The V and J ends lost 3 bases and 2 bases, in that order; junction bases with no gene match: 4. This CDR3 region has 14 residues. The germline V gene has CDR1 SGHVS and CDR2 FQNEAQ. DNA for the CDR3: TGTGCCAGCAGCTTTAGCGGGCCACCCTACGAGCAGTACTTC. Encoded protein: CASSFSGPPYEQYF.

The CDR3 DNA is TGTGCCAGCAGTGCCTCGGGGATTAACACTGAAGCTTTCTTT. This encodes CASSASGINTEAFF. This sequence joins TRBV6-6 and TRBJ1-1; D not certain. The CDR3 length is 14 residues. The germline gives CDR1 MNHNY, CDR2 SVGAGI (reference sequence). Trimming stripped 5 bases from V and 2 bases from J, with 12 bases between.

V usage is TRBV4-3 and J usage is TRBJ2-7, with 9 bases lining up with TRBD2. This CDR3 is built from 15 residues. The V and J ends lost 2 bases and 7 bases, in that order; junction bases with no gene match: 9. From germline, CDR1 is LGHNA and CDR2 YSLEER. The CDR3 loop is CASSQNLAGPREQYF. The CDR3, as DNA: TGCGCCAGCAGCCAAAATCTAGCGGGACCTCGGGAGCAGTACTTC.

The CDR3 sequence: CASSLEAGGSTYNEQFF. The CDR3 DNA follows: TGCGCCAGCAGCTTGGAAGCGGGAGGGAGTACCTACAATGAGCAGTTCTTC. The chain links TRBV5-1 to TRBJ2-1, with 10 bases lining up with TRBD2. CDR1 SGHRS and CDR2 YFSETQ come from the germline V gene. Losses at the gene ends were 0 bases for V and 2 bases for J; bases not matched to a gene: 5. This CDR3 is 17 amino acids long.

This clone appeared a single time. The J gene is TRBJ2-5, the V gene TRBV15; D gene unclear. The CDR3 is 14 amino acids. Germline assignment: CDR1 LNHNV and CDR2 YYDKDF (reference sequence). Trimming took 5 bases from V and 2 from J, leaving 12 bases between them. CDR3 nucleotide sequence: TGTGCCACCAGCCGCATGCAGCCTCAAGAGACCCAGTACTTC. Translation gives CATSRMQPQETQYF.

The chain joins TRBV18 to TRBJ2-7; 8 bases fit TRBD2. This CDR3 spans 14 amino acids. Germline V lookup: CDR1 KGHSH, CDR2 LQKENI. The junction had 7 bases not matched to a gene; V was cut back by 6 bases and J by 3 bases. The CDR3 protein is CASSLGGDFYEQYF. The CDR3 DNA follows: TGTGCCAGCTCCCTCGGGGGGGACTTCTACGAGCAGTACTTC.

This rearrangement joins TRBV12-5 to TRBJ1-2, with TRBD1 matching over 8 bases. This CDR3 has 17 residues. Unmatched junction bases numbered 13, after V lost 6 bases and J lost 1 base. Germline CDR1 reads LGHNT; CDR2 reads FRNRAP. CDR3 bases: TGTGCTAGTGGCAGAAGCCTACAGGGGGGATTTAACTATGGCTACACCTTC. Amino acid sequence: CASGRSLQGGFNYGYTF.

V is TRBV18 and J is TRBJ2-7; D perhaps matches TRBD2 (6 bases). The CDR3 runs 14 residues. The germline V gene encodes CDR1 KGHSH and CDR2 LQKENI. V gave up 3 bases and J gave up 6 bases, with 15 bases separating them. CDR3 DNA sequence: TGTGCCAGCTCACCGATCGGGAGCTCGGGCGAGCAGTACTTC. Translated, it gives CASSPIGSSGEQYF.